This T cell receptor (beta chain) was found in a study of CD8 T cells in ankylosing spondylitis. Trimming left V 3 bases short and J 5 bases short, with 9 bases between. The CDR3 is made up of 12 amino acids. Germline CDR1 reads SQVTM; CDR2 reads ANQGSEA. It was by quantitative 5'-RACE with molecular barcodes that TCR beta libraries were made. TCRdb redid the calling of the 5' RACE reads with MiXCR, one entry per CDR3 protein. The data show about 480,000 distinct CDR3 sequences, roughly 18% seen once. Study observations and caveats: Seemingly characteristic of ankylosing spondylitis blood was a TCR beta motif consisting of about 8 highly homologous variants. Some of these motif variants have turned up before, in reports on reactive arthritis synovial fluid and blood.

This clonotype was seen more than once but under ten times. The antigen remains unidentified. Material: blood, either unsorted or a sorted T cell fraction (not recorded which). This sequence joins TRBV29-1 and TRBJ2-3; tentatively, D is TRBD1 (6 bases). This TCR was recovered from a male donor with ankylosing spondylitis. As DNA, the CDR3 is TGCAGCGTTGATCACAGGGTAGATACGCAGTATTTT. Its protein is CSVDHRVDTQYF.